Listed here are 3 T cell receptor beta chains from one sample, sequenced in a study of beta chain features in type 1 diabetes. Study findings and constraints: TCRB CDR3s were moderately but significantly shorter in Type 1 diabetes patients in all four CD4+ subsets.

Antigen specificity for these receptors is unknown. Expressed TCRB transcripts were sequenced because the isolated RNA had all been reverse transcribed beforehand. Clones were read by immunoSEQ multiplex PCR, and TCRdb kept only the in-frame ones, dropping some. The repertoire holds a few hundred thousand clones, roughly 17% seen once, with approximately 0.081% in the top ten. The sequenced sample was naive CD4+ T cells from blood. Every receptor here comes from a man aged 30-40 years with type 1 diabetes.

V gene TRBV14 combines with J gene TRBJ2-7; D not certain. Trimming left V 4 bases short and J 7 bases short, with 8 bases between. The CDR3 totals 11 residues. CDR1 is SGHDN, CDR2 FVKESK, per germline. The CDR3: CASSLSKEQYF. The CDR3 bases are TGTGCCAGCAGCCTATCAAAGGAGCAGTACTTC.

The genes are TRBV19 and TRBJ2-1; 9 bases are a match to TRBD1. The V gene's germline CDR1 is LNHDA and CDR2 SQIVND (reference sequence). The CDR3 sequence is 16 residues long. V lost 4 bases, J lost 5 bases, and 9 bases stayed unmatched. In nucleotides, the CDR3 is TGTGCCAGTAGTAGGCGGGACAGGGATACAAACAATGAGCAGTTCTTC. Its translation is CASSRRDRDTNNEQFF.

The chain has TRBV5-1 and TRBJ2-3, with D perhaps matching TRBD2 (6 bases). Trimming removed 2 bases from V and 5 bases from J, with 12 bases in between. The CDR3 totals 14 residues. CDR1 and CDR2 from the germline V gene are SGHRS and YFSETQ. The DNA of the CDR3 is TGCGCCAGCAGCTTTGGATGGCGGGAAGATACGCAGTATTTT. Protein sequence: CASSFGWREDTQYF.